This T cell receptor beta chain was found in a study of shared clonotypes between healthy human individuals. For the study at large: Donor ages ranged 18 to 49 years: a couple of women, a few men. Findings and limits, study-wide: Incomplete sequencing of sorted subsets was indicated by rarefaction despite large depth. When compared with the clonotypes that were shared by all four sorted-subset donors, the non-shared clonotypes turned out to have lower generation probabilities.

With regard to this clone: Its antigen is unknown.

The CDR3 is 14 amino acids. Trimming pared 3 bases from V and 4 bases from J, leaving 13 bases between. CDR1 and CDR2 from the germline V gene are KGHSH and LQKENI. Some clones are missing from TCRdb's copy, which holds only in-frame ones; the method was immunoSEQ multiplex PCR. This table holds 2 million to 2.5 million clones, approximately 94% found once. All donors were Caucasian adults living in Nashville, Tennessee. The V and J genes are TRBV18 and TRBJ2-7; D might be TRBD1 or TRBD2, each matching 5 bases. The sequence was collected from a man between 18 and 35 years old in good health. The source material was naive CD4+ T cells sorted from blood. The subset denotes: CD45RA+ positively selected. This CDR3 is CASSPSRGWYEQYF. CDR3 bases: TGTGCCAGCTCACCCAGCCGGGGCTGGTACGAGCAGTACTTC.